A selection of T cell receptor beta chains follows, all from one sample in a study of shared clonotypes between healthy human individuals. Only in-frame clones appear in the TCRdb table, and some are missing; sequencing was by immunoSEQ multiplex PCR. Among about 1.5 million clones, approximately 96% were seen once, and the ten largest hold 0.95% to 1.5%. The sequenced sample was naive CD4+ T cells sorted from blood. These receptor sequences come from a man aged 25-45 years in good health. Each CDR3 is given with its conserved first and last residue. Each record gives: clone size, CDR3 length, D gene, V gene, J gene, CDR3 protein, CDR3 DNA. A D gene is named only where the DNA matches it firmly. Clone size is not always given. Where it is, it says once, few, many or a class for expanded clones.

few	14	TRBD1	TRBV9	TRBJ2-7	CASSVEDRGYEQYF	TGTGCCAGCAGCGTAGAGGACAGGGGCTACGAGCAGTACTTC
.	15	.	TRBV7-2	TRBJ1-2	CASSPQGRVVYGYTF	TGTGCCAGCAGCCCCCAAGGGCGCGTTGTCTATGGCTACACCTTC
.	14	TRBD2	TRBV4-2	TRBJ2-1	CASSQAGGLSEQFF	TGTGCCAGCAGCCAAGCGGGAGGATTATCTGAGCAGTTCTTC
.	14	.	TRBV5-1	TRBJ1-1	CASSLRGDNTEAFF	TGCGCCAGCAGCTTGAGGGGGGATAACACTGAAGCTTTCTTT
.	15	TRBD1	TRBV5-1	TRBJ1-1	CASSLGQGWNTEAFF	TGCGCCAGCAGCTTGGGACAGGGATGGAACACTGAAGCTTTCTTT
once	14	.	TRBV5-6	TRBJ2-1	CASSLKATYNEQFF	TGTGCCAGCAGCTTGAAGGCAACCTACAATGAGCAGTTCTTC
.	16	TRBD2	TRBV18	TRBJ2-1	CASSPFAGTSVNEQFF	TGTGCCAGCTCACCTTTTGCCGGGACTAGTGTGAATGAGCAGTTCTTC
.	14	.	TRBV19	TRBJ2-2	CASSIAGYTGELFF	TGTGCCAGTAGTATCGCAGGTTACACCGGGGAGCTGTTTTTT
.	16	TRBD1	TRBV9	TRBJ2-1	CASSVEPTGGYNEQFF	TGTGCCAGCAGCGTAGAACCGACAGGGGGTTACAATGAGCAGTTCTTC
.	17	TRBD2	TRBV7-8	TRBJ2-1	CASSNKGTSGMGNEQFF	TGTGCCAGCAGCAACAAAGGGACTAGCGGGATGGGCAATGAGCAGTTCTTC
.	14	.	TRBV28	TRBJ1-1	CASRRQVMNTEAFF	TGTGCCAGCAGGCGACAGGTCATGAACACTGAAGCTTTCTTT
.	15	TRBD2	TRBV27	TRBJ2-5	CASSPYKGGQETQYF	TGTGCCAGCAGCCCTTATAAGGGAGGGCAAGAGACCCAGTACTTC
.	15	.	TRBV5-1	TRBJ2-7	CASSLGAGVVHEQYF	TGCGCCAGCAGCTTGGGGGCAGGGGTTGTCCACGAGCAGTACTTC
.	14	.	TRBV10-3	TRBJ2-2	CAISDLSPAGELFF	TGTGCCATCAGTGACCTGTCCCCGGCCGGGGAGCTGTTTTTT
.	17	TRBD1	TRBV7-2	TRBJ2-1	CASSPRGQASSYNEQFF	TGTGCCAGCAGCCCTAGAGGACAGGCGAGCTCCTACAATGAGCAGTTCTTC
.	16	TRBD2	TRBV6-1	TRBJ2-1	CASSERTRGSYNEQFF	TGTGCCAGCAGTGAAAGGACTAGGGGCTCCTACAATGAGCAGTTCTTC
.	13	TRBD1	TRBV2	TRBJ2-4	CASSIDRGNIQYF	TGTGCCAGCAGTATTGACAGGGGGAACATTCAGTACTTC
.	13	.	TRBV18	TRBJ2-1	CASSPREATEQFF	TGTGCCAGCTCACCAAGAGAAGCGACTGAGCAGTTCTTC
.	14	.	TRBV6-5	TRBJ2-7	CASSTLRGGYEQYF	TGTGCCAGCAGCACCCTCAGGGGGGGTTACGAGCAGTACTTC
once	11	.	TRBV28	TRBJ1-5	CASSFEEPQHF	TGTGCCAGCAGTTTCGAGGAGCCCCAGCATTTT
.	16	TRBD2	TRBV25-1	TRBJ2-1	CASSDTGLAGGHEQFF	TGTGCCAGCAGTGATACAGGACTAGCGGGAGGGCACGAGCAGTTCTTC